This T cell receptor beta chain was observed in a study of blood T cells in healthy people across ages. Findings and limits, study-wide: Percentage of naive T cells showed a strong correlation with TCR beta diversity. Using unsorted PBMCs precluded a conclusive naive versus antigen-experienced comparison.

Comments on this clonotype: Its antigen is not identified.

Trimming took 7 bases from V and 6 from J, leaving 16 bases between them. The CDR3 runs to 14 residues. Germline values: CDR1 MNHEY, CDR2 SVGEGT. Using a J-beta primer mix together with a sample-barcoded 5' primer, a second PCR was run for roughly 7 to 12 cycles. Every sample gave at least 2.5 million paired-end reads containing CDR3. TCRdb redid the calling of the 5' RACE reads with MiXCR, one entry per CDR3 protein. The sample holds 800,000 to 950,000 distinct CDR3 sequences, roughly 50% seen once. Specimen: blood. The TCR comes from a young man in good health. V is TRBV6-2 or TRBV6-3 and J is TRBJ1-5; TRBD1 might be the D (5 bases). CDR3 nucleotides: TGTGCCAGCAATACTCAGGGAACCGTTCAGCCCCAGCATTTT. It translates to CASNTQGTVQPQHF.